This entry features one TCR beta chain sequence. The sample is drawn from a study of blood T cell repertoires in COVID-19. About the research overall: T cells, B-cell-depleted T cells, or PBMCs provided the cDNA or gDNA that served as material.

Recruitment covered about 26 US areas and drew participants whose ages spanned about 18 to 95 years. In the original processing: Scientists estimated how many nucleated cells there were by amplifying reference gene primers. Assay: immunoSEQ multiplex PCR; the TCRdb copy retains only in-frame clones and omits some. That table supplies the V and J calls and clone size; D and trimming were determined from the DNA. The repertoire holds 300,000 to 400,000 clones, with roughly 88% as singletons. The CDR3 length is 15 residues. Germline CDR1 is SGDLS and CDR2 is YYNGEE. V gave up 1 base and J gave up 5 bases, with 14 bases separating them.

The sequencing input was PBMCs or T cells enriched from blood (not recorded which). The receptor was isolated from a woman aged 25-40 years with acute COVID-19. This chain connects TRBV9 to TRBJ2-3; D unclear. The CDR3 DNA reads TGTGCCAGCAGCGTAACGCCCGGTCAGGAAGATACGCAGTATTTT. Translated, it gives CASSVTPGQEDTQYF.